A selection of T cell receptor beta chains follows, all from one sample in a study of beta chain features in type 1 diabetes. The protocol was immunoSEQ multiplex PCR, while the TCRdb copy is restricted to in-frame clones and leaves out a portion. The repertoire holds hundreds of thousands of clones, with approximately 12% as singletons. Sequencing was performed on naive CD4+ T cells from blood. Every receptor here comes from a man younger than 35 in good health. CDR3s include the opening cysteine and the closing phenylalanine or tryptophan. The D gene is left open where the match is weak. Not all rows give a size; the values are once, few, many and, for expanded clones, a class.

J	D	V	size	DNA	CDR3
TRBJ1-2	TRBD1	TRBV7-3	.	TGTGCCAGCAGCTCCCAGGGGGGTGGGGGCTACACCTTC	CASSSQGGGGYTF
TRBJ2-3	TRBD2	TRBV7-9	.	TGTGCCAGCAGGCCGGGACTAGCGGGAGTGGGAGATACGCAGTATTTT	CASRPGLAGVGDTQYF
TRBJ2-5	.	TRBV18	few	TGTGCCAGCTCACCCCGCCCAATAGAGGCCCAGTACTTC	CASSPRPIEAQYF
TRBJ1-1	TRBD1	TRBV18	.	TGTGCCAGCTCATCTAGGACAGGGGGGAACACTGAAGCTTTCTTT	CASSSRTGGNTEAFF
TRBJ2-5	TRBD2	TRBV27	.	TGTGCCAGCAGTTTATTCGCAGCGGGAGGGCTTAGGTACGAGACCCAGTACTTC	CASSLFAAGGLRYETQYF
TRBJ2-3	.	TRBV19	.	TGTGCCAGTAGTTTTTTGGGGCCAGATACGCAGTATTTT	CASSFLGPDTQYF
TRBJ2-7	TRBD2	TRBV5-6	few	TGTGCCAGCAGCGGGGGGCCAGCGGGAGTATACGAGCAGTACTTC	CASSGGPAGVYEQYF
TRBJ2-5	.	TRBV4-2	.	TGTGCCAGCAGCCAAAGTGTTAGATTAGAAGAGACCCAGTACTTC	CASSQSVRLEETQYF
TRBJ2-1	TRBD2	TRBV4-1	few	TGCGCCAGCAGCCAAGTACTGCGGGAGCTGTACAATGAGCAGTTCTTC	CASSQVLRELYNEQFF
TRBJ2-1	.	TRBV14	.	TGTGCCAGCAGCCAAGGCACCGAGATACACAATGAGCAGTTCTTC	CASSQGTEIHNEQFF
TRBJ2-5	.	TRBV6-5	.	TGTGCCAGCAGTTACTCGAGGGTCGACCAAGAGACCCAGTACTTC	CASSYSRVDQETQYF
TRBJ1-2	.	TRBV7-9	few	TGTGCCAGCGGGGGGGGAAAATATGGCTACACCTTC	CASGGGKYGYTF
TRBJ2-7	.	TRBV30	.	TGTGCCTGGAGTTCTGCCTACGAGCAGTACTTC	CAWSSAYEQYF
TRBJ1-1	TRBD1	TRBV7-2	once	TGTGCCAGCAAAGTAACAGGGGACACTGAAGCTTTCTTT	CASKVTGDTEAFF
TRBJ2-1	.	TRBV2	.	TGTGCCAGCAGGGAGGTTACCTACAATGAGCAGTTCTTC	CASREVTYNEQFF
TRBJ1-5	.	TRBV6-6	few	TGTGCCAGCAGTTACTCGAGTGGCAATCAGCCCCAGCATTTT	CASSYSSGNQPQHF
TRBJ2-6	TRBD2	TRBV4-2	few	TGTGCCAGCAGCCAAGCAATAGCGGGGTCCGGCTCTGGGGCCAACGTCCTGACTTTC	CASSQAIAGSGSGANVLTF
TRBJ2-7	.	TRBV2	.	TGTGCCAGCAGACGGACATCAGCCCTCCACGAGCAGTACTTC	CASRRTSALHEQYF
TRBJ2-2	TRBD2	TRBV9	few	TGTGCCAGCAGCGTAGTTACTAGCGGCACCGGGGAGCTGTTTTTT	CASSVVTSGTGELFF
TRBJ1-1	.	TRBV7-3	few	TGTGCCAGCAGCCCAATTGGGGGGGGCACTGAAGCTTTCTTT	CASSPIGGGTEAFF
TRBJ2-3	TRBD2	TRBV4-2	few	TGTGCCAGCAGCCAAGCCTCCGCGGGGGGCACAGATACGCAGTATTTT	CASSQASAGGTDTQYF
TRBJ1-5	TRBD1	TRBV5-6	few	TGTGCCAGCAGCTTCGGACAGGGGGCTCGTCAGCCCCAGCATTTT	CASSFGQGARQPQHF
TRBJ1-2	.	TRBV9	.	TGTGCCAGCAGCGTAGTGTCAGCCCTAGTAACCTATGGCTACACCTTC	CASSVVSALVTYGYTF
TRBJ1-2	TRBD1	TRBV18	few	TGTGCCAGCTCACCAACCGGGACAGGGGATTGGTATGGCTACACCTTC	CASSPTGTGDWYGYTF
TRBJ2-7	.	TRBV19	.	TGTGCCAGTAGTCGACAACCTTCGAGAGCTTACGAGCAGTACTTC	CASSRQPSRAYEQYF
TRBJ1-1	.	TRBV20-1	.	TGCAGTGCTACCGGGGACACTGAAGCTTTCTTT	CSATGDTEAFF
TRBJ2-7	.	TRBV4-3	few	TGCGCCAGCAGCCAAGATTGGGCAGACTACGAGCAGTACTTC	CASSQDWADYEQYF
TRBJ2-3	TRBD1	TRBV7-3	few	TGTGCCAGCAGCTTCGCCGGGACAGGGAACACAGATACGCAGTATTTT	CASSFAGTGNTDTQYF
TRBJ2-3	.	TRBV6-5	.	TGTGCCAGCAGCCCGCTGGGGGAGGCGCAGTATTTT	CASSPLGEAQYF
TRBJ2-2	TRBD1	TRBV29-1	few	TGCAGCGTTTGGACAGGGGCCGGGGAGCTGTTTTTT	CSVWTGAGELFF
TRBJ1-1	.	TRBV14	.	TGTGCCAGCAGCCTCTTCCCCGGGCGGGGAGATTTGAACACTGAAGCTTTCTTT	CASSLFPGRGDLNTEAFF
TRBJ1-5	.	TRBV6-5	.	TGTGCCAGCAGTTACTCCGGGTTTAGCAATCAGCCCCAGCATTTT	CASSYSGFSNQPQHF
TRBJ2-3	TRBD2	TRBV11-2	.	TGTGCCAGCAGCTCGAGCGGGAGAGGGGTCGATACGCAGTATTTT	CASSSSGRGVDTQYF
TRBJ1-1	TRBD1	TRBV15	.	TGTGCCACCAGCAGAAGAGAGGGGGCGCGAACTGAAGCTTTCTTT	CATSRREGARTEAFF
TRBJ2-6	.	TRBV4-1	few	TGCGCCAGCAGCCGCTTAGGGGGAACTGGGGCCAACGTCCTGACTTTC	CASSRLGGTGANVLTF
TRBJ2-1	TRBD2	TRBV30	few	TGTGCGGGGCTGAGGCGGGGGGGCCATGAGCAGTTCTTC	CAGLRRGGHEQFF
TRBJ2-1	.	TRBV5-4	.	TGTGCCAGCAGCTTGGGGCTAGCAGGAGCTGAGAATGAGCAGTTCTTC	CASSLGLAGAENEQFF
TRBJ2-2	.	TRBV7-2	.	TGTGCCAGCAGCCTAAACCTAGGCGGGACCGGGGAGCTGTTTTTT	CASSLNLGGTGELFF
TRBJ1-5	TRBD1	TRBV15	few	TGTGCCACCAGCAGTTACAGGGGACGCAATCAGCCCCAGCATTTT	CATSSYRGRNQPQHF
TRBJ2-2	TRBD1	TRBV2	.	TGTGCCAGCAGTGACCGGGACAGGGGGTTTAAGGCCGGGGAGCTGTTTTTT	CASSDRDRGFKAGELFF
TRBJ1-1	.	TRBV28	.	TGTGCCAGCAGTACCCGGGACAACGCTTTCTTT	CASSTRDNAFF
TRBJ2-5	.	TRBV6-6	.	TGTGCCAGCACTTCGGGGTACCAGGAGACCCAGTACTTC	CASTSGYQETQYF
TRBJ2-1	TRBD1	TRBV5-1	few	TGCGCCAGCAGCAAACAGGGGGCGCGGTACAATGAGCAGTTCTTC	CASSKQGARYNEQFF
TRBJ2-7	.	TRBV5-1	.	TGCGCCAGCAGCTTGCCAGGGTCCCACGAGCAGTACTTC	CASSLPGSHEQYF
TRBJ1-5	.	TRBV5-1	.	TGCGCCAGCAGCTTGGAGGGAGTTAGCAATCAGCCCCAGCATTTT	CASSLEGVSNQPQHF
TRBJ1-6	.	TRBV7-2	few	TGTGCCAGCAGCCCCTCGACAGATGTGTGGTCACCCCTCCACTTT	CASSPSTDVWSPLHF
TRBJ1-2	.	TRBV5-6	.	TGTGCCAGCAGCTTCGGGGGGATTAACTATGGCTACACCTTC	CASSFGGINYGYTF
TRBJ1-1	TRBD1	TRBV14	.	TGTGCCAGCAGCCGTGCCGGGACAGGGGGAACTGAAGCTTTCTTT	CASSRAGTGGTEAFF
TRBJ1-5	.	TRBV6-6	.	TGTGCCAGCAGTTCCACGGTGGGGGCCGGGCAGCCCCAGCATTTT	CASSSTVGAGQPQHF
TRBJ2-1	.	TRBV9	few	TGTGCCAGCAGCGTAAGTGAGGGAAATTCCTACAATGAGCAGTTCTTC	CASSVSEGNSYNEQFF
TRBJ2-3	.	TRBV11-2	.	TGTGCCAGCAGCTTAGCTGTCACAGATACGCAGTATTTT	CASSLAVTDTQYF
TRBJ2-7	.	TRBV7-2	few	TGTGCCAGCAGCTTCCAGGCTGGTGGCTACGAGCAGTACTTC	CASSFQAGGYEQYF